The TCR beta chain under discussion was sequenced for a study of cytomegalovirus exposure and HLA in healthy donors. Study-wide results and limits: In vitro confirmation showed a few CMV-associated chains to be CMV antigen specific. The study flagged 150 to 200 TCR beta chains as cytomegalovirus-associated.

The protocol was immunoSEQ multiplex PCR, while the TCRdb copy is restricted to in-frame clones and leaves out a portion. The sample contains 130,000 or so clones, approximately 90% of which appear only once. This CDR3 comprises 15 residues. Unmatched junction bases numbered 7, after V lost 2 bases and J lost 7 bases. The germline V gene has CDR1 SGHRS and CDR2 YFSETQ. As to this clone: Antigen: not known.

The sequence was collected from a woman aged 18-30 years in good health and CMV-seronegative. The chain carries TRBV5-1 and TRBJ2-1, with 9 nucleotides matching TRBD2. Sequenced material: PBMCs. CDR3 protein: CASSFRLAGPNEQFF. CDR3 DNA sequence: TGCGCCAGCAGCTTTCGGCTAGCGGGGCCTAATGAGCAGTTCTTC.